Each of the 17 T cell receptor beta chains below was sequenced from the same sample in a study of blood T cell repertoires in COVID-19. Measured with immunoSEQ multiplex PCR; TCRdb has only the in-frame clones, and not every one. Counted here are roughly 150,000 clones, around 87% occurring once; the ten biggest clones make up under 3%. The sample consisted of peripheral blood. The receptors here all came from a woman of 80 years or more with COVID-19, enrolled during active disease.

The chain is built from TRBV29-1 and TRBJ1-2; D might be TRBD1 (6 bases). CDR3 length equals 16 residues. CDR1 SQVTM and CDR2 ANQGSEA come from the germline V gene. The V end lost 1 base, the J end lost 0 bases, and 15 bases lay between the germline ends. CDR3 DNA: TGCAGCGTTGAAGGTGGGGTCAGGGGCTCTAACTATGGCTACACCTTC. This codes for CSVEGGVRGSNYGYTF.

The rearrangement links TRBV6-2 or TRBV6-3 to TRBJ2-3, with 15 bases matching TRBD2. Unmatched junction bases numbered 7, after V lost 6 bases and J lost 12 bases. Per germline, CDR1 MNHEY and CDR2 SVGEGT. The CDR3 is made up of 14 amino acids. CDR3 DNA sequence: TGTGCCAGCAGCACGGGACTAGCGGGAGGAATACAGTATTTT. It encodes CASSTGLAGGIQYF.

The J gene is TRBJ2-7, the V gene TRBV6-6; maybe TRBD1 (5 bases). The V gene's germline CDR1 is MNHNY and CDR2 SVGAGI (reference sequence). The CDR3 loop spans 13 amino acids. Deletions cut 4 bases from V and 5 bases from J, with 12 bases between. This CDR3 reads CASSSQGLDEQYF. CDR3 coding DNA: TGTGCCAGCAGTTCGCAGGGTCTGGACGAGCAGTACTTC.

This clone has a single count. J is TRBJ1-1 and V is TRBV27; 10 bases are a match to TRBD1. CDR1 MNHEY and CDR2 SMNVEV come from the germline V gene (reference sequence). Trimming took 3 bases from V and 4 from J; bases not matched to a gene: 2. This CDR3 has 14 amino acids. CDR3: CASSFGQGVTEAFF. The CDR3 region has the DNA TGTGCCAGCAGTTTCGGACAGGGGGTCACTGAAGCTTTCTTT.

The chain carries TRBV2 and TRBJ2-3; 7 positions agree with TRBD1. J gave up 2 bases and V 8 bases, and 10 bases lay outside the gene matches. CDR3 length: 15 amino acids. CDR1 SNHLY and CDR2 FYNNEI come from the germline V gene. CDR3 DNA sequence: TGTGCCAGCTCACCTGACAGGGCCTACACAGATACGCAGTATTTT. This gives the protein CASSPDRAYTDTQYF.

CDR3 DNA: TGTGCCAGCAGCGACACAGGGGGTTCACCCCTCCACTTT. It encodes CASSDTGGSPLHF. The V call is TRBV9, the J call TRBJ1-6; 8 nucleotides align to TRBD1. Germline loops: CDR1 SGDLS, CDR2 YYNGEE. The V and J ends lost 3 bases and 9 bases, in that order; junction bases with no gene match: 2. The CDR3 loop spans 13 amino acids.

The chain is built from TRBV4-2 and TRBJ2-7, with a tentative D call TRBD1 (5 bases). The germline V gene has CDR1 LGHNA and CDR2 YNFKEQ. The CDR3 has 15 amino acids. The ends were cut back, 0 bases at V and 1 base at J, with 10 bases in the middle. The CDR3 DNA reads TGTGCCAGCAGCCAAGATCCGACAGAATCCTACGAGCAGTACTTC. It is translated as CASSQDPTESYEQYF.

This rearrangement joins TRBV5-6 to TRBJ1-4; no clear D. This CDR3 comprises 16 residues. Germline V gene lookup returns CDR1 SGHDT and CDR2 YYEEEE. V was cut by 3 bases and J by 7 bases, with 19 bases left in between. The CDR3, as DNA: TGTGCCAGCAGCTCCCTTAGTGAGCAACTAAGTGAAAAACTGTTTTTT. Encoded protein: CASSSLSEQLSEKLFF.

This chain uses TRBV24-1 with TRBJ2-1, with a tentative D call TRBD2 (5 bases). V gave up 4 bases and J gave up 7 bases, with 16 bases separating them. Germline V gene lookup returns CDR1 KGHDR and CDR2 SFDVKD. The CDR3 has 15 amino acids. The CDR3 sequence: CATSEGKLGKNEQFF. The CDR3 nucleotides are TGTGCCACCAGTGAGGGGAAGCTCGGGAAGAATGAGCAGTTCTTC.

The chain links TRBV9 to TRBJ1-4; the D gene is possibly TRBD1 (5 bases). The V gene lost 2 bases and the J gene lost 3 bases, with 11 bases spanning the gap. Germline assignment: CDR1 SGDLS and CDR2 YYNGEE. The CDR3 loop spans 15 amino acids. CDR3 residues: CASSVQGSANEKLFF. In DNA form, the CDR3 reads TGTGCCAGCAGCGTGCAGGGTTCGGCTAATGAAAAACTGTTTTTT.

This chain links TRBV27 with TRBJ2-1; 9 bases map to TRBD2. V gave up 2 bases and J gave up 1 base; unmatched junction bases: 6. This CDR3 has 17 amino acids. Germline V gives CDR1 MNHEY, CDR2 SMNVEV (reference sequence). CDR3 loop: CASSLGLAGSSYNEQFF. In DNA, the CDR3 is TGTGCCAGCAGTTTAGGGCTAGCGGGAAGTTCCTACAATGAGCAGTTCTTC.

The rearrangement uses TRBV15 and TRBJ1-1; 11 nucleotides match TRBD1. The CDR3 is 13 residues long. Looked up from germline, CDR1 is LNHNV and CDR2 is YYDKDF (reference sequence). Trimming took 4 bases from V and 11 from J; bases not matched to a gene: 6. Written as DNA, the CDR3 is TGTGCCACCAGCACCGGACAGGGGGCAACGGCTTTCTTT. This encodes CATSTGQGATAFF.

The V gene is TRBV4-2, the J gene TRBJ1-4; D not certain. The CDR3 covers 16 residues. Looked up from germline, CDR1 is LGHNA and CDR2 is YNFKEQ. V was pared by 1 base and J by 8 bases, with 17 bases between. This chain's CDR3 is CASSQGSGEVGEKLFF. CDR3 bases: TGTGCCAGCAGCCAAGGAAGCGGGGAGGTGGGCGAAAAACTGTTTTTT.

V usage is TRBV7-9 and J usage is TRBJ1-2, with 7 positions matching TRBD1. The germline V gene has CDR1 SEHNR and CDR2 FQNEAQ (reference sequence). Trimming took 6 bases from V and 2 from J; bases not matched to a gene: 6. The CDR3 length is 14 residues. CDR3 DNA sequence: TGTGCCAGCAGGGATGACAGGGACAACTATGGCTACACCTTC. Protein sequence: CASRDDRDNYGYTF. The full variable domain, in which reference TRBV7-9 and TRBJ1-2 provide the parts outside the CDR3, is DTGVSQNPRHKITKRGQNVTFRCDPISEHNRLYWYRQTLGQGPEFLTYFQNEAQLEKSRLLSDRFSAERPKGSFSTLEIQRTEQGDSAMYLCASRDDRDNYGYTFGSGTRLTVV.

This chain links TRBV28 with TRBJ2-7; no clear D gene. Germline values: CDR1 MDHEN, CDR2 SYDVKM. CDR3 length: 15 amino acids. V lost 0 bases and J 5 bases, leaving 14 bases between the germline ends. CDR3 DNA sequence: TGTGCCAGCAGTTTATGGGGTAGCCAAGTTAACGAGCAGTACTTC. It translates to CASSLWGSQVNEQYF.

This chain uses TRBV6-2 or TRBV6-3 with TRBJ1-6; TRBD1 matches at 9 bases. Germline CDR1 and CDR2: MNHEY and SVGEGT. The length of the CDR3 is 16 residues. The ends lost 2 bases at V and 4 bases at J; junction bases unmatched: 3. In nucleotides, the CDR3 is TGTGCCAGCAGTTACCCGACAGGGGGATATAATTCACCCCTCCACTTT. This translates into CASSYPTGGYNSPLHF.

The chain joins TRBV27 to TRBJ1-1; 10 bases line up with TRBD1. V shed 6 bases, J shed 7 bases, and the junction held 14 bases outside the gene matches. CDR3 length: 16 residues. CDR1 and CDR2 (germline): MNHEY, SMNVEV (reference sequence). The CDR3 loop is CASSHRQGAGPIEAFF. The CDR3 DNA reads TGTGCCAGCAGCCACCGACAGGGGGCGGGTCCAATTGAAGCTTTCTTT.